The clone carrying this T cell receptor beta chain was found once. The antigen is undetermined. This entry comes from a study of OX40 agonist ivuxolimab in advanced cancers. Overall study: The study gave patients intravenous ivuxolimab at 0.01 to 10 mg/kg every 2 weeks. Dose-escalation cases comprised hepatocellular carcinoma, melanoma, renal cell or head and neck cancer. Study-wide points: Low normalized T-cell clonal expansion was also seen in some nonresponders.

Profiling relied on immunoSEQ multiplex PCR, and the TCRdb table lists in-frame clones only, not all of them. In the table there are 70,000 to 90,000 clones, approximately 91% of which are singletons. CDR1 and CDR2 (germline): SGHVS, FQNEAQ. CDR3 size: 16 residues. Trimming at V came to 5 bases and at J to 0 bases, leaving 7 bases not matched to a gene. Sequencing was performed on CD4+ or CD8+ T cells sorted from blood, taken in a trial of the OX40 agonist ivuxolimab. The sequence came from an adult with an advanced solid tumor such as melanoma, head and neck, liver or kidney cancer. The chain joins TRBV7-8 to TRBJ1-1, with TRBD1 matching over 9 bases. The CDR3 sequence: CASSPGQGIMNTEAFF. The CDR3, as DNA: TGTGCCAGCAGCCCTGGACAGGGGATAATGAACACTGAAGCTTTCTTT.